These 21 T cell receptor beta chains came from one sample sequenced in a study of T-cell memory formation after mild COVID-19. TCRdb reprocessed the 5' RACE reads with MiXCR, giving one entry per CDR3 protein. In the table there are roughly 410,000 distinct CDR3 sequences, 24% of which are singletons. The sequenced material came from PBMCs or a T cell subset sorted from them (not recorded which). Every receptor here comes from an adult woman who had mild COVID-19 (a few samples of this study predate the infection). Cell type and time point are not known.

This clonotype turned up a few times. The V gene is TRBV7-2, the J gene TRBJ2-3, with TRBD2 identical over 7 bases. Per the germline V gene, CDR1 is SGHTA and CDR2 is FQGNSA. The V and J ends lost 5 bases and 0 bases, in that order; junction bases with no gene match: 8. The CDR3 is made up of 16 amino acids. The CDR3 DNA reads as TGTGCCAGCAGCCCCTTCCTAGCGGCTAGCACAGATACGCAGTATTTT. It yields the protein CASSPFLAASTDTQYF.

A remark on this clonotype: This sequence may be a read error, since a much larger clone differs from it by one base. This chain joins TRBV6-4 and TRBJ2-2, with D unresolved. The germline V gene has CDR1 MRHNA and CDR2 SNTAGT. This CDR3 contains 13 residues. Trimming stripped 0 bases from V and 5 bases from J, with 4 bases between. DNA of the CDR3: TGTGCCAGCAGTGACTCGGAGACCGGGGAGCTGTTTTTT. This translates into CASSDSETGELFF.

The rearrangement joins TRBV7-9 to TRBJ2-3; D is uncertain. V was pared by 3 bases and J by 4 bases, with 11 bases between. The germline CDR1 and CDR2 sequences are SEHNR and FQNEAQ (reference sequence). The CDR3 length is 14 residues. The CDR3 DNA reads as TGTGCCAGCAGCTTCAGCGTTGGACCAGATACGCAGTATTTT. Translating gives CASSFSVGPDTQYF.

As DNA, the CDR3 is TGTGCCAGCAGTTTAGTGGCAGGGGGCGCGGGACAGCCCCAGCATTTT. Protein product: CASSLVAGGAGQPQHF. The genes are TRBV12-3 or TRBV12-4 and TRBJ1-5; 8 bases map to TRBD1. The CDR3 extends over 16 amino acids. V lost 1 base and J lost 7; bases outside the gene matches: 9.

In this sample, this clonotype turned up a few times. The V call is TRBV7-3, the J call TRBJ1-2; D gene ambiguous. CDR1 and CDR2 (germline): SGHTA, FQGTGA. The CDR3 length is 11 residues. V gave up 8 bases and J gave up 6 bases, with 10 bases separating them. The CDR3 is CASHWVDGYTF. The CDR3 nucleotides are TGTGCCAGCCACTGGGTGGATGGCTACACCTTC.

This clonotype has a handful of counts. The genes are TRBV20-1 and TRBJ2-5, with a possible D match to TRBD2 (5 bases). Trimming removed 6 bases from V and 5 bases from J, with 10 bases in between. This CDR3 is built from 11 residues. Germline V lookup: CDR1 DFQATT, CDR2 SNEGSKA (reference sequence). CDR3 in amino acids: CSARTGETQYF. Written as DNA, the CDR3 is TGCAGTGCGCGGACGGGGGAGACCCAGTACTTC.

The chain uses TRBV5-6 and TRBJ2-2; D possibly corresponds to TRBD2 (6 bases). The CDR3 runs 16 residues. The V end lost 1 base, the J end lost 4 bases, and 14 bases lay between the germline ends. The germline gives CDR1 SGHDT, CDR2 YYEEEE. The CDR3 DNA sequence: TGTGCCAGCAGCTTGTGGGCGGGGAGAATCACCGGGGAGCTGTTTTTT. As protein: CASSLWAGRITGELFF.

The table lists this clonotype with a few counts. V is TRBV30 and J is TRBJ1-6; 7 nucleotides agree with TRBD1. The CDR3 loop spans 12 amino acids. The ends lost 5 bases at V and 9 bases at J; junction bases unmatched: 4. Germline V gene lookup returns CDR1 GTSNPN and CDR2 SVGIG (reference sequence). The CDR3 sequence is CAWDREGSPLHF. The CDR3 bases are TGTGCCTGGGACAGGGAAGGTTCACCCCTCCACTTT.

The chain employs TRBV24-1 and TRBJ2-6; tentative D call: TRBD2 (5 bases). Per the germline V gene, CDR1 is KGHDR and CDR2 is SFDVKD. V was pared by 2 bases and J by 2 bases, with 9 bases between. The CDR3 sequence is 16 residues long. DNA of the CDR3: TGTGCCACCAGTGATTACTTCGGGGCTGGGGCCAACGTCCTGACTTTC. This encodes CATSDYFGAGANVLTF.

The chain is built from TRBV15 and TRBJ1-1; D not certain. The CDR3 is 13 residues long. Trimming removed 3 bases at V and 6 bases at J, with 11 bases between. CDR1 and CDR2 from the germline V gene are LNHNV and YYDKDF (reference sequence). The DNA for the CDR3 is TGTGCCACCAGCAGCCAAAAGGGATCTGAAGCTTTCTTT. Translated, it gives CATSSQKGSEAFF.

The rearrangement links TRBV15 to TRBJ1-5, with a tentative D call TRBD1 (6 bases). CDR3 length: 19 residues. The germline V gene encodes CDR1 LNHNV and CDR2 YYDKDF (reference sequence). V was cut by 1 base and J by 0 bases, with 19 bases left in between. CDR3 sequence reads: CATSRVRGPTVYSNQPQHF. The CDR3 DNA reads TGTGCCACCAGCAGAGTCAGGGGCCCGACCGTATATAGCAATCAGCCCCAGCATTTT.

This clonotype was seen a few times. Here the CDR3 reads CASSPQREDTGELFF. The DNA of the CDR3 is TGTGCCAGCTCACCACAGAGGGAGGACACCGGGGAGCTGTTTTTT. The chain joins TRBV18 to TRBJ2-2, with D perhaps TRBD2 (6 bases). The CDR3 sequence is 15 residues long. The germline CDR1 and CDR2 sequences are KGHSH and LQKENI. Trimming stripped 1 base from V and 3 bases from J, with 9 bases between.

This clonotype was counted only a few times. This chain joins TRBV24-1 and TRBJ1-5; D gene unclear. Trimming stripped 4 bases from V and 3 bases from J, with 15 bases between. The CDR3 loop spans 16 amino acids. The germline V gene has CDR1 KGHDR and CDR2 SFDVKD. CDR3 region: CATSDTTSGFNQPQHF. The CDR3 bases are TGTGCCACCAGTGACACCACCAGCGGTTTCAATCAGCCCCAGCATTTT.

There are many counts of this clonotype. The rearrangement joins TRBV12-3 or TRBV12-4 to TRBJ2-2, with D uncertain. Trimming pared 5 bases from V and 8 bases from J, leaving 24 bases between. This CDR3 has 17 residues. The CDR3: CASSSGLYRLSSGELFF. The DNA for the CDR3 is TGTGCCAGCAGTAGTGGCCTTTACCGTCTATCCAGTGGGGAGCTGTTTTTT.

This clonotype turned up a few times. This sequence joins TRBV7-9 and TRBJ2-1, with D perhaps TRBD1 or TRBD2 (5 bases each). This CDR3 has 18 amino acids. CDR1 and CDR2 (germline): SEHNR, FQNEAQ (reference sequence). V gave up 5 bases and J gave up 0 bases, with 20 bases separating them. CDR3 coding DNA: TGTGCCAGCAGCCCCTCTCCGGGACGCCTGAGCTCCTACAATGAGCAGTTCTTC. Its protein product is CASSPSPGRLSSYNEQFF.

A few counts support this clonotype. J is TRBJ1-2 and V is TRBV3-1; no clear D gene. V lost 0 bases, J lost 2 bases, and 7 bases lay in between. CDR3 length: 14 residues. In germline, CDR1 is LGHDT, CDR2 YNNKEL (reference sequence). The CDR3 loop is CASSQDWRNYGYTF. CDR3 DNA sequence: TGTGCCAGCAGCCAAGACTGGCGGAACTATGGCTACACCTTC.

The V call is TRBV20-1, the J call TRBJ2-1; TRBD2 matches 9 bases. The CDR3 length is 15 residues. The germline CDR1 and CDR2 sequences are DFQATT and SNEGSKA (reference sequence). V lost 0 bases, J lost 3 bases, and 3 bases stayed unmatched. CDR3 nucleotides: TGCAGTGCTAGAGATCGGCGGGGGGGCTACAATGAGCAGTTCTTC. It translates to CSARDRRGGYNEQFF.

This sequence joins TRBV6-5 and TRBJ1-3; D is ambiguous. Germline V gives CDR1 MNHEY, CDR2 SVGAGI. V was cut by 0 bases and J by 0 bases, with 12 bases left in between. The CDR3 is 17 residues long. The CDR3 DNA reads TGTGCCAGCAGTTACTCTGGCAGGTCTCCCTCTGGAAACACCATATATTTT. It translates to CASSYSGRSPSGNTIYF.

This sequence joins TRBV25-1 and TRBJ1-4; D is undetermined. This CDR3 has 14 amino acids. V shed 6 bases and J shed 8 bases, with 16 bases lying between them. Germline V gene sequence: CDR1 MGHDK, CDR2 SYGVNS. CDR3 bases: TGTGCCAGCAGCCCTGGGATTGATATCGAAAAACTGTTTTTT. Its protein product is CASSPGIDIEKLFF.

J is TRBJ1-6 and V is TRBV12-3 or TRBV12-4, with TRBD1 identical over 8 bases. CDR3 length: 14 residues. Trimming cost V 7 bases and J 8 bases; bases outside gene matches: 7. The CDR3 region has the DNA TGTGCCAGCACCGACAGGGGAGTTGATTCACCCCTCCACTTT. Its protein is CASTDRGVDSPLHF.

This clonotype was counted a few times. J is TRBJ2-1 and V is TRBV12-3 or TRBV12-4; the D is unclear. This CDR3 has 14 residues. Trimming removed 6 bases from V and 6 bases from J, with 15 bases in between. The CDR3 protein is CASSPAAWVNEQFF. The CDR3 DNA is TGTGCCAGCAGCCCCGCGGCATGGGTCAATGAGCAGTTCTTC.